Shown below are 8 T cell receptor beta chains from a single sample sequenced in a study of shared clonotypes between healthy human individuals. Sequencing used immunoSEQ multiplex PCR; TCRdb keeps in-frame clones, though not all of them. The sample comprises 300,000 to 350,000 clones, 73% of which are singletons, and about 10% rests with the top ten. The sequenced sample consisted of memory CD4+ T cells sorted from blood. The subset here: CD45RA-negative fraction. These receptor sequences come from a man aged 30 to 45 in good health.

The chain uses TRBV5-1 and TRBJ2-5; the D gene is possibly TRBD1 (6 bases). Germline V gene lookup returns CDR1 SGHRS and CDR2 YFSETQ. Trimming left V 5 bases short and J 5 bases short, with 13 bases between. The length of the CDR3 is 13 residues. The CDR3 DNA reads TGCGCCAGCAGACTACCGGGACACGAGACCCAGTACTTC. Amino acids: CASRLPGHETQYF.

This clone has a handful of counts. This chain joins TRBV2 and TRBJ1-2; the D is unclear. V lost 3 bases and J 3 bases, leaving 5 bases between the germline ends. Germline values: CDR1 SNHLY, CDR2 FYNNEI. The CDR3 totals 12 residues. CDR3 DNA sequence: TGTGCCAGCAGTGAGGCTGACTATGGCTACACCTTC. The encoded protein is CASSEADYGYTF.

The chain links TRBV30 to TRBJ1-4; possibly TRBD1 for D (5 bases). The V end was cut by 1 base, the J end by 8 bases, with 14 bases between. From germline, CDR1 is GTSNPN and CDR2 SVGIG (reference sequence). The CDR3 loop spans 14 amino acids. The CDR3 nucleotides read TGTGCCTGGAGTGATAAGGGGCGGAGAGAAAAACTGTTTTTT. The encoded protein is CAWSDKGRREKLFF. Combining the CDR3 with reference TRBV30 and TRBJ1-4 gives the whole variable domain SQTIHQWPATLVQPVGSPLSLECTVEGTSNPNLYWYRQAAGRGLQLLFYSVGIGQISSEVPQNLSASRPQDRQFILSSKKLLLSDSGFYLCAWSDKGRREKLFFGSGTQLSVL.

The rearrangement uses TRBV7-6 and TRBJ2-3; 12 bases agree with TRBD2. Germline V gene lookup returns CDR1 SGHVS and CDR2 FNYEAQ. With V trimmed by 4 bases and J by 5 bases, 16 bases remained unmatched. The CDR3 has 19 amino acids. DNA of the CDR3: TGTGCCAGCAGCTCACAGGGGGCGGTAGGACTAGCGGGGATAGATACGCAGTATTTT. Its translation is CASSSQGAVGLAGIDTQYF.

The rearrangement links TRBV27 to TRBJ2-1; D uncertain. Between the trimmed V and J ends, which lost 3 bases and 7 bases, there was a span of 4 bases. Germline CDR1 is MNHEY and CDR2 is SMNVEV (reference sequence). This CDR3 has 11 amino acids. This chain's CDR3 is CASSFGNEQFF. CDR3 in DNA: TGTGCCAGCAGTTTTGGGAATGAGCAGTTCTTC.

This clone was recorded only once. V is TRBV7-2 and J is TRBJ2-5; 12 nucleotides agree with TRBD2. Trimming at V came to 5 bases and at J to 5 bases, leaving 6 bases not matched to a gene. CDR1 SGHTA and CDR2 FQGNSA come from the germline V gene. CDR3 length equals 15 residues. The CDR3 here is CASSPGLAGGETQYF. The CDR3 nucleotides read TGTGCCAGCAGCCCGGGGCTAGCGGGAGGGGAGACCCAGTACTTC.

This rearrangement joins TRBV5-5 to TRBJ1-4; D is uncertain. CDR1 is SGHKS and CDR2 is YYEKEE in the germline V gene (reference sequence). The CDR3 extends over 14 amino acids. Trimming removed 1 base from V and 4 bases from J, with 8 bases in between. The CDR3 loop reads CASSLTGVNEKLFF. The CDR3 bases are TGTGCCAGCAGCTTGACGGGAGTTAATGAAAAACTGTTTTTT.

This clone has a single count. Other DNA variants within this sample encode the same CDR3. This sequence joins TRBV5-5 and TRBJ2-7; D call uncertain. Trimming stripped 3 bases from V and 3 bases from J, with 4 bases between. Germline-derived CDR1 and CDR2 are SGHKS and YYEKEE (reference sequence). The length of the CDR3 is 11 residues. CDR3 region: CASSSNYEQYF. The CDR3 DNA is TGTGCCAGCAGCTCTAACTACGAGCAGTACTTC.